Listed below are T cell receptor beta chains from one sample, sequenced in a study of cytomegalovirus exposure and HLA in healthy donors. The table came from immunoSEQ multiplex PCR; TCRdb's copy has only in-frame clones and leaves some out. Of more than 70,000 clones in the sample, around 75% were seen once. The sample consisted of PBMCs. The source of these receptors is a man aged 35 to 55 in good health and CMV-seronegative. Each CDR3 is given with its conserved first and last residue. The D gene is left open where the match is weak. The size of a clone is reported for some rows only, either as once, few or many, or as a class for expanded clones.

cdr3_nt cdr3_aa clone_size d_call j_call v_call
TGTGCCAGCAGTTTATCCGGACAGCACGAGCAGTACTTC CASSLSGQHEQYF few . TRBJ2-7 TRBV28
TGTGCCAGTAGTATGGGGACAGGGGGATTTTCGTGGGCTTTCTTT CASSMGTGGFSWAFF . TRBD1 TRBJ1-1 TRBV19
TGTGCCAGCAGCTCAACAGGGAGTGGCACTGAAGCTTTCTTT CASSSTGSGTEAFF few . TRBJ1-1 TRBV7-9
TGTGCCAGCAGCTTGCGCGGGACTAGCGGGTACGAGCAGTACTTC CASSLRGTSGYEQYF once TRBD2 TRBJ2-7 TRBV7-2
TGCGCCAGCAGCGGCCCTCGGACAGTCCACTACGAGCAGTACTTC CASSGPRTVHYEQYF . . TRBJ2-7 TRBV5-1
TGTGCCAGCAGCTTGGTAGTAAATGAAAAACTGTTTTTT CASSLVVNEKLFF . . TRBJ1-4 TRBV5-6
TGTGCCAGCAGTGATTGGGGGACACGTACCTACGAGCAGTACTTC CASSDWGTRTYEQYF . . TRBJ2-7 TRBV6-1
TGTGCCTGGAGTGTAGCCCCCGGGGAGCTGTTTTTT CAWSVAPGELFF . . TRBJ2-2 TRBV30
TGCGCCAGCAGCCAAGTGGCGGGGCGGAGCACAGATACGCAGTATTTT CASSQVAGRSTDTQYF . . TRBJ2-3 TRBV4-3
TGTGCCAGTAGTATACAGGGGGGCAGCCGAAATCAGCCCCAGCATTTT CASSIQGGSRNQPQHF . TRBD1 TRBJ1-5 TRBV19
TGTGCCAGCAGCTTCCAGGGGGTGAACACTGAAGCTTTCTTT CASSFQGVNTEAFF . TRBD1 TRBJ1-1 TRBV7-9
TGTGCTAGTGGTTTGAGTTCGAGAGAGCTGTTTTTT CASGLSSRELFF . . TRBJ2-2 TRBV12-5
TGTGCCAGCAGCCAAGATAGAGGAGCCTTAACTGGAAACACCATATATTTT CASSQDRGALTGNTIYF . . TRBJ1-3 TRBV4-2
TGCGCCAGCAGCTTGTGGACAGGGGGCAGTGAGCAGTTCTTC CASSLWTGGSEQFF . TRBD1 TRBJ2-1 TRBV5-1
TGCGCCAGCAGCCAAGGGGCAGAGGGACCTGGATGGGAGGGTGCAACTAATGAAAAACTGTTTTTT CASSQGAEGPGWEGATNEKLFF . . TRBJ1-4 TRBV4-3
TGTGCCAGCAGCCGGGGACAGCCCTACGAGCAGTACTTC CASSRGQPYEQYF once TRBD1 TRBJ2-7 TRBV28
TGTGCCAGCACCCGGACAGGGCAGAACACTGAAGCTTTCTTT CASTRTGQNTEAFF . TRBD1 TRBJ1-1 TRBV7-9
TGCGCCAGCAGTCCATTCAGGGGCGGAACAGATACGCAGTATTTT CASSPFRGGTDTQYF . . TRBJ2-3 TRBV5-1
TGTGCCAGCAGTTATGTGGGGGCCTCCGGTGAAAAACTGTTTTTT CASSYVGASGEKLFF . . TRBJ1-4 TRBV6-5
TGCGCCAGCAGCCAAGAGGGCCTGCTGGGAAACACCATATATTTT CASSQEGLLGNTIYF . . TRBJ1-3 TRBV4-1
TGCAGCGTTGAAGCTAGTGGGGGGTCAGCTTACGAGCAGTACTTC CSVEASGGSAYEQYF . . TRBJ2-7 TRBV29-1
TGTGCCAGCAGCTTAAGGACAGCGCCGACCGGGGAGCTGTTTTTT CASSLRTAPTGELFF . . TRBJ2-2 TRBV7-9